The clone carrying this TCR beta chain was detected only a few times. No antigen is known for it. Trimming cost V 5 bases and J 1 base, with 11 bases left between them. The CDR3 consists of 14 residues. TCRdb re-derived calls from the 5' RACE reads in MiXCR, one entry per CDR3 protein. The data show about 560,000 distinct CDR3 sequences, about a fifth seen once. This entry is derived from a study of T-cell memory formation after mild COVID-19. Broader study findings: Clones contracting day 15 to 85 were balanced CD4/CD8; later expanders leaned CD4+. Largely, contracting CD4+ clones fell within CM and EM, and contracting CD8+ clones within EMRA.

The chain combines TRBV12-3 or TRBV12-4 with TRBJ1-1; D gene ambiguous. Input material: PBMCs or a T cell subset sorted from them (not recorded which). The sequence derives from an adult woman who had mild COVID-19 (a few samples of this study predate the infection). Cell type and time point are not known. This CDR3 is CASSPPPGNTEAFF. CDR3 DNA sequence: TGTGCCAGCAGTCCGCCTCCAGGGAACACTGAAGCTTTCTTT.